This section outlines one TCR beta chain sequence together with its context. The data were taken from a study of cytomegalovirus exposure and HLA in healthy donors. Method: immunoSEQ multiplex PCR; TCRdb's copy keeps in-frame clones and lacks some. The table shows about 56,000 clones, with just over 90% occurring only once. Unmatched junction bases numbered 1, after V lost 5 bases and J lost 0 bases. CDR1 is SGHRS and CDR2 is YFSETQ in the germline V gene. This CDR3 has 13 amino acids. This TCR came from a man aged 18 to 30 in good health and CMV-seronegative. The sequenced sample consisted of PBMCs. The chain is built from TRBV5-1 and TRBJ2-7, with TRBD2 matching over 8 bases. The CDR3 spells CASRLAGSYEQYF. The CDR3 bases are TGCGCCAGCAGGCTAGCGGGCTCCTACGAGCAGTACTTC.